This T cell receptor (beta chain) originates from a study of CD8 T cells in ankylosing spondylitis. A quantitative 5'-RACE method, one with molecular barcodes, was used to make TCR beta libraries. From the 5' RACE reads, TCRdb called clonotypes with MiXCR, one entry per CDR3 protein. The sample comprises approximately 31,000 distinct CDR3 sequences, 30% of which are singletons, and 45% rests with the top ten. This clonotype was counted between two and nine times. This receptor was identified in a male donor with ankylosing spondylitis. The sequenced sample was synovial fluid, either unsorted or a sorted T cell fraction (not recorded which).

CDR3: CASSPGGNQPQHF. The CDR3 DNA reads as TGTGCCAGCAGTCCGGGGGGCAATCAGCCCCAGCATTTT. This rearrangement joins TRBV6-2 or TRBV6-3 to TRBJ1-5; the D gene is possibly TRBD1 (5 bases). Per the germline V gene, CDR1 is MNHEY and CDR2 is SVGEGT. V gave up 5 bases and J gave up 2 bases, with 7 bases separating them. This CDR3 is built from 13 residues.